This TCR beta chain was recorded in a study of blood T cell repertoires in COVID-19. About the research overall: Some COVID-19 samples were acute and others convalescent; all came from the United States, Italy and Spain. From T cells, B-cell-depleted T cells, or PBMCs came the material, which was cDNA or gDNA.

Original data processing: Amplification of reference gene primers was used by the study to estimate nucleated cell counts. The data were produced by immunoSEQ multiplex PCR, yet TCRdb's version contains in-frame clones alone and is incomplete. V and J calls and clone size come straight from that table; D and trimming were deduced from the DNA. The repertoire has about 330,000 clones, approximately 85% of them found once; the top ten carry approximately 7.5%. Source material: peripheral blood. The sequence was collected from a human donor in a cohort sampled during active COVID-19.

CDR3 nucleotide sequence: TGCGCCAGCAGCCATCCCTCGACAGGGGCTTCTTCCGAAAAACTGTTTTTT. It codes for CASSHPSTGASSEKLFF. The chain has TRBV5-1 and TRBJ1-4, with 8 bases identical to TRBD1. V trimming: 4 bases; J trimming: 8 bases; junction bases outside the gene matches: 16. The CDR3 consists of 17 residues. CDR1 is SGHRS and CDR2 is YFSETQ in the germline V gene.